One and the same sample provided the 24 T cell receptor beta chains below, sequenced in a study of vaccination effects on CD4 cells after COVID-19. Sequencing was preceded by expansion of antigen-specific CD4+ T cells with viral peptide pools in the ViraFEST assay. Upon completion of approximately ten days in culture, CD4+ T cells were isolated. What these receptors recognize is not known. Profiled with immunoSEQ multiplex PCR; TCRdb holds only in-frame clones, not every one. The sample holds about 20,000 clones, 70% seen once. This specimen was CD4+ T cells from PBMCs cultured with HCoV-229E spike peptides, taken before COVID-19 vaccination. These receptors all come from a human donor who received a COVID-19 vaccine.

The rearrangement uses TRBV27 and TRBJ1-5; D unclear. With 4 bases removed from V and 6 bases from J, the gap between germline ends came to 13 bases. The CDR3 has 14 amino acids. Germline V lookup: CDR1 MNHEY, CDR2 SMNVEV (reference sequence). DNA for the CDR3: TGTGCCAGCAGTTCGACCGAGGTGACTCAGCCCCAGCATTTT. Translation gives CASSSTEVTQPQHF.

The J gene is TRBJ1-1, the V gene TRBV6-1; D is uncertain. The CDR3 sequence is 14 residues long. V lost 2 bases and J lost 4, with 11 bases in between. Germline V CDR1 and CDR2: MNHNS, SASEGT. The CDR3 sequence: CASSERGMGTEAFF. DNA of the CDR3: TGTGCCAGCAGTGAAAGAGGGATGGGCACTGAAGCTTTCTTT.

CDR3: CASSGLAATDTQYF. The DNA for the CDR3 is TGTGCCAGCAGCGGACTAGCCGCCACAGATACGCAGTATTTT. This rearrangement joins TRBV6-2 or TRBV6-3 to TRBJ2-3, with 8 bases matching TRBD2. The CDR3 length is 14 residues. The germline V gene has CDR1 MNHEY and CDR2 SVGEGT. Losses at the gene ends were 6 bases for V and 2 bases for J; bases not matched to a gene: 4.

This sequence joins TRBV14 and TRBJ2-7; D remains unclear. V was trimmed by 2 bases and J by 5 bases, leaving 7 bases between them. The CDR3 runs to 12 residues. CDR1 and CDR2 (germline): SGHDN, FVKESK. CDR3 sequence: CASSQLGHEQYF. CDR3 in DNA: TGTGCCAGCAGCCAACTCGGTCACGAGCAGTACTTC.

This clone came up once. V and J are TRBV5-4 and TRBJ1-2; possible D gene TRBD1, 6 bases. Germline V CDR1 and CDR2: SGHNT, YYREEE (reference sequence). The V and J ends lost 3 bases and 6 bases respectively, with 9 bases between them. The CDR3 is 12 amino acids. CDR3 protein: CASSWDIDGYTF. Written as DNA, the CDR3 is TGTGCCAGCAGCTGGGACATCGATGGCTACACCTTC.

Only a few counts were recorded for this clone. The V gene is TRBV5-1, the J gene TRBJ2-1; D possibly corresponds to TRBD2 (6 bases). The CDR3 has 14 residues. Germline V CDR1 and CDR2: SGHRS, YFSETQ. V lost 4 bases and J lost 7, with 15 bases in between. The CDR3 reads CASSPRTTWNEQFF. CDR3 nucleotide sequence: TGCGCCAGCAGCCCCCGGACTACATGGAATGAGCAGTTCTTC.

This chain links TRBV18 with TRBJ2-7; D call uncertain. The V gene's germline CDR1 is KGHSH and CDR2 LQKENI. CDR3 length: 14 residues. V was cut by 3 bases and J by 3 bases, with 12 bases left in between. The CDR3 DNA is TGTGCCAGCTCACCTATCGGTCCCGACTACGAGCAGTACTTC. It specifies CASSPIGPDYEQYF.

The V call is TRBV18, the J call TRBJ1-5; D may be TRBD1 (5 bases). Trimming cost V 3 bases and J 7 bases, with 10 bases left between them. The germline gives CDR1 KGHSH, CDR2 LQKENI. The CDR3 consists of 13 residues. CDR3 region: CASSPRGDQPQHF. The DNA for the CDR3 is TGTGCCAGCTCACCGCGGGGGGACCAGCCCCAGCATTTT.

The V call is TRBV6-5, the J call TRBJ2-3; unclear D gene. The V gene lost 6 bases and the J gene lost 4 bases, with 8 bases spanning the gap. Germline CDR1 reads MNHEY; CDR2 reads SVGAGI. The CDR3 spans 12 residues. CDR3 sequence reads: CASRELADTQYF. The CDR3 nucleotides read TGTGCCAGCAGAGAGTTGGCAGATACGCAGTATTTT.

V gene TRBV4-2 combines with J gene TRBJ2-5, with D possibly called TRBD1 or TRBD2 (5 bases each). The V and J ends lost 5 bases and 4 bases respectively, with 20 bases between them. Germline CDR1 is LGHNA and CDR2 is YNFKEQ. CDR3 length: 16 amino acids. CDR3 sequence (DNA): TGTGCCAGCAGCTACGGGGCTAGCCGGCTGGGAGAGACCCAGTACTTC. Encoded protein: CASSYGASRLGETQYF.

V gene TRBV4-1 combines with J gene TRBJ1-2; D is possibly TRBD1 (5 bases). In germline, CDR1 is MGHRA, CDR2 YSYEKL. The CDR3 covers 16 residues. Trimming removed 1 base from V and 4 bases from J, with 16 bases in between. The CDR3 sequence is CASSQGRARGPYGYTF. The CDR3 DNA reads as TGCGCCAGCAGCCAAGGACGGGCCCGGGGCCCCTATGGCTACACCTTC.

This chain links TRBV5-1 with TRBJ2-2; TRBD1 matches at 10 bases. Germline CDR1 reads SGHRS; CDR2 reads YFSETQ. The CDR3 loop spans 14 amino acids. J gave up 6 bases and V 4 bases, and 3 bases lay outside the gene matches. This CDR3 is CASSDGQGAGELFF. The CDR3 nucleotides are TGCGCCAGCAGCGACGGACAGGGGGCCGGGGAGCTGTTTTTT. The entire variable domain, with the rest obtained from reference TRBV5-1 and TRBJ2-2, is as follows: KAGVTQTPRYLIKTRGQQVTLSCSPISGHRSVSWYQQTPGQGLQFLFEYFSETQRNKGNFPGRFSGRQFSNSRSEMNVSTLELGDSALYLCASSDGQGAGELFFGEGSRLTVL.

This clone occurred a few times. The chain combines TRBV6-5 with TRBJ1-5; no reliable D call. V was shortened by 6 bases and J by 0 bases, with 6 bases between the two germline ends. This CDR3 contains 13 residues. Germline V CDR1 and CDR2: MNHEY, SVGAGI. CDR3 loop: CASRGFSNQPQHF. The CDR3 DNA follows: TGTGCCAGCAGGGGGTTTAGCAATCAGCCCCAGCATTTT.

The J gene is TRBJ2-1, the V gene TRBV2; no clear D gene. The CDR3 runs to 18 residues. Trimming removed 2 bases at V and 4 bases at J, with 21 bases between. Germline CDR1 is SNHLY and CDR2 is FYNNEI. The CDR3 DNA reads TGTGCCAGCAGTGAAACGGAAGAGGTGGTAAGACCATACAATGAGCAGTTCTTC. Translated, it gives CASSETEEVVRPYNEQFF.

This clone came up a few times. CDR3 in amino acids: CASRPRRAGELFF. Here the CDR3 DNA reads TGTGCCAGCAGGCCTCGCAGGGCCGGGGAGCTGTTTTTT. This rearrangement joins TRBV6-5 to TRBJ2-2; the D gene is possibly TRBD1 (5 bases). The V end lost 6 bases, the J end lost 6 bases, and 11 bases lay between the germline ends. CDR3 length equals 13 residues. Germline-derived CDR1 and CDR2 are MNHEY and SVGAGI.

V and J are TRBV3-1 (or the pseudogene TRBV3-2) and TRBJ1-3, with D unclear. V lost 3 bases, J lost 4 bases, and 13 bases lay in between. The CDR3 runs to 15 residues. Looked up from germline, CDR1 is LGHDT and CDR2 is YNNKEL (reference sequence). The CDR3 is CASSHGGSGGNTIYF. The CDR3 region has the DNA TGTGCCAGCAGCCACGGAGGGTCAGGAGGAAACACCATATATTTT.

The chain has TRBV3-1 (or the pseudogene TRBV3-2) and TRBJ2-5; D may be TRBD2 (5 bases). CDR1 LGHDT and CDR2 YNNKEL come from the germline V gene (reference sequence). V was clipped by 1 base and J by 4 bases, with 10 bases between them. The CDR3 runs 14 residues. The CDR3 nucleotides are TGTGCCAGCAGCCAAGGGCCTAGCTCAGAGACCCAGTACTTC. Amino acid sequence: CASSQGPSSETQYF.

This clone has just a few counts. The J gene is TRBJ1-6, the V gene TRBV14; possibly TRBD1 for D (6 bases). Germline-derived CDR1 and CDR2 are SGHDN and FVKESK. The CDR3 runs to 16 residues. The V end lost 4 bases, the J end lost 0 bases, and 10 bases lay between the germline ends. The CDR3 DNA is TGTGCCAGCAGCCCCCGGACAGCCTCCTATAATTCACCCCTCCACTTT. It specifies CASSPRTASYNSPLHF.

This chain uses TRBV27 with TRBJ2-5; D gene ambiguous. The germline V and J ends were trimmed by 2 bases and 1 base, with 14 bases remaining between them. From germline, CDR1 is MNHEY and CDR2 SMNVEV (reference sequence). The CDR3 is 16 residues long. CDR3 sequence reads: CASSLRARIPQETQYF. In nucleotides, the CDR3 is TGTGCCAGCAGTTTAAGGGCCAGAATACCCCAAGAGACCCAGTACTTC.

The chain carries TRBV6-4 and TRBJ2-2; D gene unclear. The germline V and J ends were trimmed by 4 bases and 0 bases, with 9 bases remaining between them. This CDR3 is 15 amino acids long. The germline gives CDR1 MRHNA, CDR2 SNTAGT. In DNA form, the CDR3 reads TGTGCCAGCAGTGTAGACTCGGCGAACACCGGGGAGCTGTTTTTT. Translating it yields CASSVDSANTGELFF.

V and J are TRBV11-2 and TRBJ2-3; TRBD2 aligns across 7 bases. J gave up 11 bases and V 5 bases, and 22 bases lay outside the gene matches. The CDR3 is 17 amino acids. Per germline, CDR1 SGHAT and CDR2 FQNNGV. CDR3 bases: TGTGCCAGCAGCGTCTCCTACGGCGGGGGATTAGGGATGGGGCAGTATTTT. It specifies CASSVSYGGGLGMGQYF.

J is TRBJ2-1 and V is TRBV4-2; no reliable D call. V shed 2 bases and J shed 2 bases, with 13 bases lying between them. This CDR3 has 16 residues. Germline CDR1 LGHNA, CDR2 YNFKEQ. The CDR3 sequence: CASSQNPGATYNEQFF. CDR3 bases: TGTGCCAGCAGCCAAAATCCAGGCGCTACCTACAATGAGCAGTTCTTC.

V usage is TRBV27 and J usage is TRBJ2-7; no clear D. Germline V lookup: CDR1 MNHEY, CDR2 SMNVEV (reference sequence). This CDR3 comprises 14 residues. The germline V and J ends were trimmed by 4 bases and 0 bases, with 10 bases remaining between them. CDR3 amino acids: CASSSPAVSYEQYF. Here the CDR3 DNA reads TGTGCCAGCAGTTCCCCCGCGGTCTCCTACGAGCAGTACTTC.

This clone is a singleton in its sample. The chain is built from TRBV5-6 and TRBJ2-3, with a weak D call TRBD1 (6 bases). V lost 1 base and J lost 2, with 14 bases in between. Per the germline V gene, CDR1 is SGHDT and CDR2 is YYEEEE. There are 16 residues in the CDR3. The CDR3 sequence is CASSLTGQINTDTQYF. CDR3 nucleotide sequence: TGTGCCAGCAGCTTGACCGGACAGATAAACACAGATACGCAGTATTTT.